This T cell receptor beta chain was identified during a study of identical twins. One entry per CDR3 protein, called by TCRdb with MiXCR from the 5' RACE reads. The table records about 1.7 million distinct CDR3 sequences, about 32% of them present only once. All donors were healthy Caucasians. The CDR3 runs to 17 residues. V lost 1 base, J lost 2 bases, and 14 bases lay in between. Germline CDR1 reads LGHNA; CDR2 reads YNFKEQ. Worth noting for this clonotype: Its antigen remains unidentified.

Overall study findings and caveats: Insertions were fewer in abundant cord blood beta clonotypes, whereas memory repertoires showed none of this pattern. Invariant populations such as MAIT and iNKT cells could partly muddle zero-insertion analyses.

This chain links TRBV4-2 with TRBJ2-2; possibly TRBD2 for D (7 bases). This TCR came from a newborn girl in good health. The sequenced sample consisted of cord blood. The CDR3 loop reads CASSQVDAGANTGELFF. For the CDR3, the DNA is TGTGCCAGCAGCCAAGTGGATGCGGGGGCCAACACCGGGGAGCTGTTTTTT.